The clone carrying this T cell receptor (beta chain) has at least ten counts. Original handling: How many nucleated cells were present was estimated from reference gene primer amplification. Some clones are missing from TCRdb's copy, which holds only in-frame ones; the method was immunoSEQ multiplex PCR. That table supplies the V and J calls and clone size; D and trimming were determined from the DNA. The sample has about 360,000 clones; around 84% are singletons. Germline CDR1 reads LNHDA; CDR2 reads SQIVND (reference sequence). Trimming at V came to 4 bases and at J to 10 bases, leaving 18 bases not matched to a gene. The CDR3 runs to 16 residues. The data were taken from a study of blood T cell repertoires in COVID-19. The wider study: COVID-19 samples, acute and convalescent, were from the United States, Italy and Spain. Sources were T cells, B-cell-depleted T cells, or PBMCs; the material itself was cDNA or gDNA.

Sequencing used peripheral blood. The chain is built from TRBV19 and TRBJ1-1, with 7 positions matching TRBD1. The origin of this receptor is a human donor in a cohort sampled during active COVID-19. For the CDR3, the DNA is TGTGCCAGTAGTACTGGCGGGGACAGCCTGAGTAGACGAGCTTTCTTT. Protein: CASSTGGDSLSRRAFF.